This T cell receptor beta chain originates from a study of blood T cell repertoires in COVID-19. Clones were sequenced by immunoSEQ multiplex PCR, and TCRdb holds only the in-frame ones, with some missing. The sample comprises approximately 26,000 clones, approximately 88% of which are singletons, and over 4.5% rests with the top ten. Trimming removed 7 bases at V and 8 bases at J, with 9 bases between. The germline CDR1 and CDR2 sequences are LNHDA and SQIVND (reference sequence). This CDR3 has 11 residues. This chain links TRBV19 with TRBJ2-1; D call uncertain. Sequencing was carried out using peripheral blood. The sequence came from a man aged 65 to 79 with active COVID-19. The CDR3 bases are TGTGCCAGTATTAGTGGTTATGAGCAGTTCTTC. It codes for CASISGYEQFF.